This TCR beta chain derives from a study of T cells in Graves' hyperthyroidism and ophthalmopathy (dated by TCRdb to between 2018 and 2020). Regarding the study in general: Peripheral blood was sampled at the time of initial diagnosis, prior to any treatment. To identify TCR V-J signatures that set the groups apart, the researchers used a discovery cohort of more than 95 patients, made up of under 50 with Graves' ophthalmopathy and 57 with stable Graves' hyperthyroidism. Prospective prediction of ophthalmopathy was tested in an independent validation cohort of about 19 hyperthyroidism patients and 15 to 17 patients who later progressed to ophthalmopathy. The 100 or so discovery patients were randomly divided into training and test sets at a 7:3 ratio. Thyroid tissue and blood T-cell repertoires from several Graves' hyperthyroidism patients were also compared in the study. Following sampling, methimazole starting at 30 mg daily was given to hyperthyroidism patients, and high-dose intravenous methylprednisolone was given to ophthalmopathy patients. TCR Vbeta CDR3 sequencing of fewer than 150 peripheral blood samples (under 45 ophthalmopathy, over 70 hyperthyroidism and approximately 17 progressor patients) is reported in the paper.

The TCR beta CDR3 regions were amplified from the RNA transcripts. A first-round RT-PCR of the TCR CDR3 used the HTBI primer set with the Qiagen OneStep RT-PCR kit. The libraries were constructed in a second round of multiplex PCR and then size-selected and purified. Paired-end sequencing of the libraries was performed with 100 bp reads on an Illumina HiSeq2000. Per the authors' processing: SOAPnuke was used to process the raw data, with reads discarded if the reads contained adapters or uncalled bases, had a mean Phred below 15, or lacked an exact constant-primer or identifier match. High-quality paired reads were merged with COPE v1.2.5, and unique nucleotide sequences were defined as clonotypes. MiTCR v1.1 was used to align the clonotypes against IMGT TRBV, TRBD and TRBJ reference segments. The analysis included only V-J combinations with a frequency above 0.0001, which together covered 99% to 99.2% of the repertoires. A TCS score was defined as the ratio of F50 (clonal expansion) to E x V (chaos), with BLOSUM62-based TCRdist applied between CDR3 peptides within each V-J. Welch's t-statistics and random forest reduced around 510 V-J features to 13, which were used in a naive Bayes classifier (R e1071). TCRdb trimmed the raw reads at Q25, called clones with MiXCR and kept productive beta chains. Rows with a matching CDR3 protein are joined into one entry that keeps the most common DNA and genes. The V and J calls shown here were made by TCRdb, not taken from the authors' results. The sample table contains around 300,000 distinct CDR3 sequences; only one count was recorded for roughly 19% of them. The ten biggest clones cover 35% to 40% of the sample.

Ophthalmopathy patients had moderately to severely active disease, with a Clinical Activity Score of 3 or more, a NOSPECS grade of 4 or more, and a disease duration of less than 3 months. Patients with uncontrolled infections, other autoimmune diseases, pregnancy or lactation were excluded. Diagnoses were established on the basis of clinical symptoms, serum thyroxine and TRAb, thyroid ultrasound, and orbital computed tomography. PBMCs were separated from under 11 ml of fresh peripheral blood using Ficoll-Paque density gradient centrifugation. Trizol reagent was used to extract total RNA, and RNA quality was then checked on an Agilent 2100 Bioanalyzer. The CDR3 numbers 11 residues from cysteine through phenylalanine. Only CDR3 DNA remains: 33 bases, in frame from the first base. CDR1 DFQATT and CDR2 SNEGSKA were looked up in the germline V gene (reference sequence). The paper as a whole reports these results and caveats: In cross-validation, a model built on a 13 V-J signature told ophthalmopathy apart from stable hyperthyroidism with less than 90% sensitivity and about 81% specificity, and in testing the same model reached 80%/75%. In validation, progression to ophthalmopathy was predicted by the model with roughly 71% sensitivity and nearly 75% specificity, a median of approximately 7.1 months before onset. Blood samples also contained most of the expanded thyroid clonotypes (frequency above 0.001), which suggests that blood repertoires may reflect thyroid immune responses. No statistical method was used to fix the sample size in advance, and group allocation was not hidden from the investigators.

On this clonotype: This receptor's antigen is unknown. Within one base of it there is no much larger clone, and no base qualities were kept.

The clonotype was recovered from a man aged 45-65 years with Graves' ophthalmopathy. Specimen: blood. The V and J genes are TRBV20-1 and TRBJ2-5; the D gene cannot be resolved reliably. The CDR3 region: CTPTKQETQYF. The DNA reads TGCACCCCGACCAAACAAGAGACCCAGTACTTC.